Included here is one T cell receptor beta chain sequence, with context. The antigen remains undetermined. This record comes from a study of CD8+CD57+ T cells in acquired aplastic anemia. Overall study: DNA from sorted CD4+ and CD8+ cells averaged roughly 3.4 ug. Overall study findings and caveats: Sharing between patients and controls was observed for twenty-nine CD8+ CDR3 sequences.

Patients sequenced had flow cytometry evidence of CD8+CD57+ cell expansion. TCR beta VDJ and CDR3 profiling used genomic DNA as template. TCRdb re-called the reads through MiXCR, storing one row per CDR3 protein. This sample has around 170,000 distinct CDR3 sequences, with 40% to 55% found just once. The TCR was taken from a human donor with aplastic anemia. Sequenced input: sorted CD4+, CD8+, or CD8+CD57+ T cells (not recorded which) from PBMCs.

In nucleotides, the CDR3 is TGTGCCAGCTCGCCCGACAGGGGGCGAGACACTGAAGCTTTCTTT. This encodes CASSPDRGRDTEAFF. The chain combines TRBV18 with TRBJ1-1; TRBD1 matches 10 bases. In germline, CDR1 is KGHSH, CDR2 LQKENI. V gave up 6 bases and J gave up 3 bases; unmatched junction bases: 7. The CDR3 has 15 residues.